This TCR beta chain was identified during a study of cytomegalovirus exposure and HLA in healthy donors. Study-wide findings and caveats: For cytomegalovirus status, the classifier reportedly gave diagnoses with high specificity and sensitivity.

Healthy bone marrow donors made up the donors. As for this clone: Its antigen is not known.

Both 60 Vbeta primers and 13 Jbeta primers went into the PCR. The repertoire was sequenced with immunoSEQ multiplex PCR; TCRdb's copy has only in-frame clones and lacks some. Found here are about 160,000 clones; the top ten clones hold around 1.5%. V shed 4 bases, J shed 4 bases, and the junction held 8 bases outside the gene matches. In germline, CDR1 is LGHNA, CDR2 YSLEER. This CDR3 is 17 amino acids long. Sequencing used PBMCs. The sequence derives from a woman between 50 and 59 years old in good health and CMV-seronegative. The chain links TRBV4-3 to TRBJ2-5, with 14 bases matching TRBD2. CDR3 nucleotides: TGCGCCAGCAGCCTCGTCGGGACTAGCGGGAGCGGAGAGACCCAGTACTTC. Its protein product is CASSLVGTSGSGETQYF.